This is a list of T cell receptor beta chains from one sample in a study of cytotoxic CD8 clonotypes in ibrutinib-treated CLL. TCRdb keeps only in-frame clones here, not all; method: immunoSEQ multiplex PCR. The sample yields more than 200,000 clones, under 80% seen once. Material: PBMCs, obtained after 24 months of ibrutinib treatment. The receptors derive from a human donor with chronic lymphocytic leukemia. The CDR3 runs from the conserved cysteine through the conserved F or W. A D gene is named only where the DNA matches it firmly. The size entry is marked missing in some rows and otherwise reads once, few, many or a size class.

v_gene	d_gene	abundance	j_gene	CDR3aa	CDR3nt
TRBV6-5	NA	NA	TRBJ2-7	CASADTGASYEQYF	TGTGCCAGCGCAGACACGGGGGCATCCTACGAGCAGTACTTC
TRBV9	NA	NA	TRBJ1-3	CASSYTGNTIYF	TGTGCCAGCTCATACACCGGAAACACCATATATTTT
TRBV13	NA	few	TRBJ2-7	CASSLGPDEQYF	TGTGCCAGCAGCTTAGGTCCGGACGAGCAGTACTTC
TRBV28	NA	NA	TRBJ2-7	CASSRRHSSVEQYF	TGTGCCAGCAGTCGACGACATAGCTCCGTCGAGCAGTACTTC
TRBV28	NA	NA	TRBJ1-1	CASSWGEQDSFF	TGTGCCAGCAGTTGGGGGGAGCAGGACTCTTTCTTT
TRBV2	NA	many	TRBJ1-1	CASTGAFSNTEAFF	TGTGCCAGCACTGGGGCATTTTCGAACACTGAAGCTTTCTTT
TRBV6-1	NA	NA	TRBJ1-1	CASRDTNEAFF	TGTGCCAGCAGGGACACCAATGAAGCTTTCTTT
TRBV6-5	NA	few	TRBJ1-2	CASSYTTGKDYGYTF	TGTGCCAGCAGTTACACGACGGGTAAAGACTATGGCTACACCTTC
TRBV7-3	NA	NA	TRBJ2-3	CASSQAADTQYF	TGTGCCAGCAGCCAAGCGGCAGATACGCAGTATTTT
TRBV27	TRBD2	NA	TRBJ2-3	CASSYGLAGRADTQYF	TGTGCCAGCAGTTACGGACTAGCGGGACGTGCAGATACGCAGTATTTT
TRBV29-1	TRBD2	NA	TRBJ2-1	CSVEGSASGRLNEQFF	TGCAGCGTTGAAGGCTCGGCTAGCGGGAGGCTTAATGAGCAGTTCTTC
TRBV5-4	NA	NA	TRBJ1-1	CASSVKPRGMNTEAFF	TGTGCCAGCAGCGTCAAACCTAGGGGAATGAACACTGAAGCTTTCTTT
TRBV6-5	TRBD1	once	TRBJ1-5	CASSEDRGDQPQHF	TGTGCCAGCAGTGAGGACAGGGGTGATCAGCCCCAGCATTTT
TRBV27	TRBD1	few	TRBJ1-2	CASSTRDSWGYTF	TGTGCCAGCAGTACACGGGACAGCTGGGGCTACACCTTC
TRBV12-2	NA	few	TRBJ2-2	CASRLALAGTGELFF	TGTGCAAGTCGCTTAGCTCTAGCGGGAACCGGGGAGCTGTTTTTT
TRBV25-1	NA	NA	TRBJ2-3	CASSLSLADTQYF	TGTGCCAGCAGCCTTAGTTTGGCAGATACGCAGTATTTT
TRBV9	NA	NA	TRBJ2-7	CASPRDKTYEQYF	TGTGCCAGCCCCCGGGACAAGACCTACGAGCAGTACTTC
TRBV5-1	NA	NA	TRBJ2-5	CASSLNMRETQYF	TGCGCCAGCAGCTTGAATATGCGAGAGACCCAGTACTTC
TRBV18	NA	NA	TRBJ1-5	CASSYGENQPQHF	TGTGCCAGCTCATACGGGGAGAATCAGCCCCAGCATTTT
TRBV5-1	NA	few	TRBJ2-5	CASSLVGSGQETQYF	TGCGCCAGCAGCTTGGTAGGTAGCGGCCAAGAGACCCAGTACTTC
TRBV7-3	NA	few	TRBJ2-5	CASSPASMETQYF	TGTGCCAGCAGTCCGGCATCAATGGAGACCCAGTACTTC
TRBV28	NA	few	TRBJ1-5	CASTPPPEGRLQQPQHF	TGTGCCAGCACCCCCCCGCCGGAGGGCCGCCTGCAGCAGCCCCAGCATTTT
TRBV6-5	NA	NA	TRBJ2-7	CASTTGSSYEQYF	TGTGCCAGCACCACAGGGAGCTCCTACGAGCAGTACTTC
TRBV6-5	NA	NA	TRBJ1-3	CASQNSGNTIYF	TGTGCCAGTCAGAACTCTGGAAACACCATATATTTT
TRBV5-4	TRBD2	NA	TRBJ2-7	CASSFGTNYEQYF	TGTGCCAGCAGCTTCGGGACTAACTACGAGCAGTACTTC
TRBV6-5	NA	NA	TRBJ1-2	CASGPQGIEGYTF	TGTGCCAGCGGACCACAGGGAATTGAGGGCTACACCTTC
TRBV6-5	NA	NA	TRBJ2-5	CASRTARETQYF	TGTGCCAGCCGGACCGCTCGAGAGACCCAGTACTTC
TRBV7-9	TRBD2	many	TRBJ2-7	CASSRLRTSGVYEQYF	TGTGCCAGCAGCCGTCTACGGACTAGCGGGGTCTACGAGCAGTACTTC
TRBV9	NA	NA	TRBJ2-7	CASSPTRGLSYEQYF	TGTGCCAGCAGCCCAACCCGGGGGCTGTCATACGAGCAGTACTTC
TRBV18	TRBD2	NA	TRBJ2-7	CASSPISAGVSNEQYF	TGTGCCAGCTCACCTATTTCAGCGGGAGTGAGCAACGAGCAGTACTTC
TRBV27	NA	NA	TRBJ1-2	CASSLERGANYGYTF	TGTGCCAGCAGTTTGGAGCGGGGAGCTAACTATGGCTACACCTTC
TRBV5-1	TRBD2	NA	TRBJ2-5	CASSLSGGETQYF	TGCGCCAGCAGCTTGAGCGGGGGTGAGACCCAGTACTTC
TRBV25-1	NA	NA	TRBJ2-7	CASSKPGIPYEQYF	TGTGCCAGCAGTAAACCGGGGATCCCCTACGAGCAGTACTTC
TRBV27	TRBD1	NA	TRBJ1-3	CASSPSGTEVLSGNTIYF	TGTGCCAGCAGTCCATCCGGGACAGAAGTCCTCTCTGGAAACACCATATATTTT
TRBV19	TRBD1	NA	TRBJ2-7	CASSPGRQGVYEQYF	TGTGCCAGTAGTCCCGGGAGACAGGGGGTCTACGAGCAGTACTTC
TRBV27	NA	NA	TRBJ2-3	CASSLPSSGPTTQYF	TGTGCCAGCAGTTTACCCTCCTCGGGACCAACAACGCAGTATTTT